The clone carrying this T cell receptor (beta chain) was seen many times. The antigen is undetermined. TCRdb called the reads again in MiXCR, with one record for every CDR3 protein. The data show 740,000 or so distinct CDR3 sequences, under 40% seen once. This sample is drawn from a study of T cell repertoires in cytomegalovirus infection. For the study at large: Shared public TCR beta signatures pointed to both CMV infection and a matching HLA type.

The V gene's germline CDR1 is MDHEN and CDR2 SYDVKM. V lost 2 bases and J 3 bases, leaving 13 bases between the germline ends. The CDR3 runs 15 residues. The study's findings and limits: Dominating the ex vivo response were TCR beta clonotypes that were CMV-specific and HLA-C-restricted. Summed frequency of public TCR beta families distinguished CMV carriers with the relevant HLA.

The clonotype comes from a human donor in good health (CMV status not recorded). Some clones in this sample may be carry-over from other donors' samples. The chain carries TRBV28 and TRBJ1-2, with D tentatively TRBD1 (5 bases). The sequenced sample was PBMCs. Here the CDR3 DNA reads TGTGCCAGCAGTTTAGGCAGGGTCACGGACTATGGCTACACCTTC. Translated: CASSLGRVTDYGYTF.